These 12 T cell receptor beta chains were sequenced from one sample in a study of blood T cell repertoires in COVID-19. TCRdb keeps only in-frame clones here, not all; method: immunoSEQ multiplex PCR. The table shows 240,000 or so clones, with roughly 87% occurring only once. Sample: peripheral blood. These receptors were obtained from a woman in her 30s with acute or convalescent COVID-19.

The V and J genes are TRBV3-1 (or the pseudogene TRBV3-2) and TRBJ1-1; tentatively, D is TRBD1 (5 bases). V lost 3 bases, J lost 2 bases, and 13 bases lay in between. Germline assignment: CDR1 LGHDT and CDR2 YNNKEL (reference sequence). This CDR3 has 15 residues. For the CDR3, the DNA is TGTGCCAGCAGCCACCAGGGCAGAAGAAACACTGAAGCTTTCTTT. Its protein is CASSHQGRRNTEAFF.

V is TRBV6-5 and J is TRBJ1-2; no firm D call. CDR3 size: 15 residues. Trimming took off 2 bases at V and 5 bases at J, with 15 bases between the two ends. In germline, CDR1 is MNHEY, CDR2 SVGAGI. CDR3 in amino acids: CASSYDRIRVYGYTF. The CDR3, as DNA: TGTGCCAGCAGTTACGACCGCATCCGGGTTTATGGCTACACCTTC.

This clone has only a few counts. This chain's CDR3 is CASTHKIGTITTDTQYF. Written as DNA, the CDR3 is TGTGCCAGCACCCATAAAATTGGGACAATTACAACAGATACGCAGTATTTT. The chain couples TRBV7-9 to TRBJ2-3, with a possible D match to TRBD1 (6 bases). V was clipped by 7 bases and J by 3 bases, with 23 bases between them. Germline CDR1 and CDR2: SEHNR and FQNEAQ (reference sequence). CDR3 length: 17 residues.

The V and J genes are TRBV10-3 and TRBJ2-5; 12 bases agree with TRBD1. Germline-derived CDR1 and CDR2 are ENHRY and SYGVKD. V was pared by 6 bases and J by 4 bases, with 3 bases of the junction left unmatched. The CDR3 spans 14 residues. This CDR3 is CAIRGTGGRETQYF. Written as DNA, the CDR3 is TGTGCCATCAGGGGGACAGGGGGCCGAGAGACCCAGTACTTC.

This chain connects TRBV14 to TRBJ1-1; no definite D call. Per germline, CDR1 SGHDN and CDR2 FVKESK. This CDR3 is 15 amino acids long. Trimming took off 0 bases at V and 6 bases at J, with 14 bases between the two ends. For the CDR3, the DNA is TGTGCCAGCAGCCAAGATGTTGTTAGGAGGGCTGAAGCTTTCTTT. It yields the protein CASSQDVVRRAEAFF.

The chain is built from TRBV10-1 and TRBJ2-2; 10 positions agree with TRBD1. V lost 0 bases and J lost 12; bases outside the gene matches: 1. The CDR3 length is 13 residues. Germline lookup yields CDR1 WNHNN and CDR2 SYGVQD (reference sequence). CDR3 nucleotides: TGCGCCAGCAGTGAGTCGGGACAGGGGAAGCTGTTTTTT. This codes for CASSESGQGKLFF.

The chain carries TRBV19 and TRBJ1-1; D not certain. Germline values: CDR1 LNHDA, CDR2 SQIVND (reference sequence). CDR3 length: 12 residues. The ends were cut back, 7 bases at V and 1 base at J, with 7 bases in the middle. The CDR3 loop is CASNPGNTEAFF. The CDR3 DNA is TGTGCCAGTAATCCGGGGAACACTGAAGCTTTCTTT.

This chain connects TRBV6-6 to TRBJ1-4, with D maybe TRBD1 (5 bases). There are 13 residues in the CDR3. The V end lost 5 bases, the J end lost 4 bases, and 8 bases lay between the germline ends. Germline assignment: CDR1 MNHNY and CDR2 SVGAGI (reference sequence). The CDR3 is CASSRGLNEKLFF. In DNA, the CDR3 is TGTGCCAGCAGTCGGGGCCTTAATGAAAAACTGTTTTTT.

This rearrangement joins TRBV11-3 to TRBJ2-2; 12 bases match TRBD2. Looked up from germline, CDR1 is SGHNT and CDR2 is YENEEA. The CDR3 runs to 19 residues. V was clipped by 1 base and J by 6 bases; unmatched bases: 12. In DNA form, the CDR3 reads TGTGCCAGCAGCTTAGCTCTCCGACTAGCGGGGGTTGTAGCCGGGGAGCTGTTTTTT. It translates to CASSLALRLAGVVAGELFF.

The CDR3 nucleotides are TGTGCCAGCAGCCCCGGACTAGCGGGAGTGAGGAATGAGCAGTTCTTC. It yields the protein CASSPGLAGVRNEQFF. The chain couples TRBV11-3 to TRBJ2-1; 13 nucleotides match TRBD2. Germline CDR1 reads SGHNT; CDR2 reads YENEEA. Trimming cost V 5 bases and J 7 bases; bases outside gene matches: 8. This CDR3 contains 16 residues.

The chain employs TRBV13 and TRBJ2-5; TRBD2 matches 7 bases. The V segment lost 6 bases and the J segment 1 base; nucleotides outside the gene matches: 5. Germline CDR1 and CDR2: PRHDT and FYEKMQ (reference sequence). The CDR3 is 14 amino acids. The CDR3 is CASSSRLAQETQYF. The CDR3 bases are TGTGCCAGCAGTTCACGACTAGCCCAAGAGACCCAGTACTTC.

The rearrangement uses TRBV14 and TRBJ2-1; 13 positions match TRBD2. Germline V gene lookup returns CDR1 SGHDN and CDR2 FVKESK. The CDR3 is made up of 16 amino acids. The trim removed 0 bases at V and 13 bases at J, leaving 9 bases unmatched. The CDR3 nucleotides read TGTGCCAGCAGCCAAGAACGCTTGACTAGCGGGAGGAGACAGTTCTTC. Translating gives CASSQERLTSGRRQFF.